The rows below give T cell receptor beta chains drawn from one sample of a study of cytomegalovirus exposure and HLA in healthy donors. The protocol was immunoSEQ multiplex PCR, while the TCRdb copy is restricted to in-frame clones and leaves out a portion. The table records fewer than 250,000 clones, approximately 87% of them present only once. Sequencing was carried out using PBMCs. The origin of the receptors is a man aged 18 to 30 in good health and CMV-seronegative. Both conserved end residues are part of each CDR3. Each record gives: V gene, D gene, clone size, J gene, CDR3 DNA, CDR3 protein. D genes are given only for firm matches. The size of a clone is reported for some rows only, either as once, few or many, or as a class for expanded clones.

TRBV10-1	.	few	TRBJ1-1	TGCGCCAGCAGTGAGGGAGAATACACTGAAGCTTTCTTT	CASSEGEYTEAFF
TRBV30	.	.	TRBJ2-7	TGTGCCTGGAGTCGGGACAACTCCTACGAGCAGTACTTC	CAWSRDNSYEQYF
TRBV5-6	.	.	TRBJ2-7	TGTGCCAGCAGCTTGAACGGAGCCTACGAGCAGTACTTC	CASSLNGAYEQYF
TRBV11-2	.	few	TRBJ2-2	TGTGCCAGCAGCCTCAGCGGTGGCTTGAACACCGGGGAGCTGTTTTTT	CASSLSGGLNTGELFF
TRBV5-6	TRBD1	.	TRBJ1-4	TGTGCCAGCAGCGCAAACCCCGGGACAGGGGTTGAAAAACTGTTTTTT	CASSANPGTGVEKLFF
TRBV29-1	.	.	TRBJ2-1	TGCAGCGTTGAATGGGAGATCGACTACAATGAGCAGTTCTTC	CSVEWEIDYNEQFF
TRBV6-5	.	.	TRBJ2-7	TGTGCCAGCAGTCGCCTTTTCCAGGGGCCCCACGAGCAGTACTTC	CASSRLFQGPHEQYF
TRBV4-3	TRBD1	.	TRBJ2-2	TGCGCCAGCAGCCAAGACGACAGGGGGCACACCGGGGAGCTGTTTTTT	CASSQDDRGHTGELFF
TRBV7-8	TRBD1	.	TRBJ1-1	TGTGCCAGCAGCTCGCGGCTCAGGGGGATGAACACTGAAGCTTTCTTT	CASSSRLRGMNTEAFF
TRBV5-4	TRBD1	.	TRBJ1-4	TGTGCCAGCAGCGGAGGGACAGGGGGGGCAACTAATGAAAAACTGTTTTTT	CASSGGTGGATNEKLFF
TRBV30	.	.	TRBJ2-7	TGTGCCTGGAGTGTAGGTCTCAGGCGGGAAAGCTACGAGCAGTACTTC	CAWSVGLRRESYEQYF
TRBV5-6	.	.	TRBJ2-5	TGTGCCAGCAGCCCTAAGTTTTCGGCCCAGTACTTC	CASSPKFSAQYF
TRBV11-2	.	once	TRBJ1-1	TGTGCCAGCAGCCTCCAACGGTGGAACACTGAAGCTTTCTTT	CASSLQRWNTEAFF
TRBV5-1	.	.	TRBJ2-7	TGCGCCAGCAGCCCCAATTTCGGCTCGGGACTCCGCTACGAGCAGTACTTC	CASSPNFGSGLRYEQYF
TRBV4-1	.	.	TRBJ1-4	TGCGCCAGCAGCCTCCCTGTGGGCAGTTCTAATGAAAAACTGTTTTTT	CASSLPVGSSNEKLFF
TRBV5-1	.	.	TRBJ1-2	TGCGCCAGCAGAACCGCAGGGGAAAATGGCTACACCTTC	CASRTAGENGYTF
TRBV5-1	.	.	TRBJ2-7	TGCGCCAGCAGCTTGGTGGAGGGCTACGAGCAGTACTTC	CASSLVEGYEQYF
TRBV19	TRBD1	.	TRBJ2-1	TGTGCCAGTACCGACAGGGGACACAATGAGCAGTTCTTC	CASTDRGHNEQFF
TRBV28	.	.	TRBJ2-2	TGTGCCAGCAGTTTATACAGGTTGGGAAACACCGGGGAGCTGTTTTTT	CASSLYRLGNTGELFF
TRBV5-4	.	.	TRBJ2-1	TGTGCCAGCAGCACGTACACAGGAAGCGAGCAGTTCTTC	CASSTYTGSEQFF
TRBV10-1	TRBD1	.	TRBJ2-7	TGCGCCAGCAGCAAGGACAGGTTCTACGAGCAGTACTTC	CASSKDRFYEQYF
TRBV18	.	.	TRBJ2-5	TGTGCCAGCTCACCACCGGACCCACGGGGTGGGGAGACCCAGTACTTC	CASSPPDPRGGETQYF
TRBV10-3	TRBD1	.	TRBJ1-4	TGTGCCTCACACTCCGGGACAGGCTTTGAAAAACTGTTTTTT	CASHSGTGFEKLFF
TRBV9	TRBD2	.	TRBJ2-7	TGTGCCAGCAGTCAACTAGCGGACTCCTACGAGCAGTACTTC	CASSQLADSYEQYF
TRBV27	TRBD2	.	TRBJ2-3	TGTGCCAGCAGTTTGGGTAGCGGGAGCACAGATACGCAGTATTTT	CASSLGSGSTDTQYF
TRBV21-1	.	few	TRBJ1-5	TGTGCCAGTCCCGGGACTGCGAATCAGCCCCAGCATTTT	CASPGTANQPQHF
TRBV2	.	.	TRBJ1-5	TGTGCCAGCAGTGAACAGGGGAGTAGCAATCAGCCCCAGCATTTT	CASSEQGSSNQPQHF
TRBV27	.	once	TRBJ1-2	TGTGCCAGCAGTTTATCGGGGGGGGCGCGGGGTGGCTACACCTTC	CASSLSGGARGGYTF
TRBV7-2	.	.	TRBJ2-2	TGTGCCAGCAGTAAACAGATCACCGGGGAGCTGTTTTTT	CASSKQITGELFF
TRBV10-1	.	.	TRBJ2-3	TGCGCCAGCAGGGGACATGACGGGGATACGCAGTATTTT	CASRGHDGDTQYF
TRBV1	.	.	TRBJ2-2	TGCACCAGCAGCCAAGGTAGCGGGAGGGCCGCCGGGGAGCTGTTTTTT	CTSSQGSGRAAGELFF
TRBV7-2	TRBD2	.	TRBJ2-7	TGTGCCAGCAGTCTCCCGGGACTAGCGACCTACGAGCAGTACTTC	CASSLPGLATYEQYF
TRBV28	.	.	TRBJ2-2	TGTGCCAGCAGCTACTCAGGGGTGTCCGGGGAGCTGTTTTTT	CASSYSGVSGELFF
TRBV4-3	.	.	TRBJ2-5	TGCGCCAGCAGCCAAGTACTGACAAGTCAAGAGACCCAGTACTTC	CASSQVLTSQETQYF
TRBV4-3	.	.	TRBJ2-5	TGCGCCAGCAGCCAAGATTCGTTAGAGACCCAGTACTTC	CASSQDSLETQYF
TRBV19	.	many	TRBJ2-2	TGTGCCAGTACGGTCGCGGGACACACCGGGGAGCTGTTTTTT	CASTVAGHTGELFF
TRBV5-6	.	.	TRBJ1-2	TGTGCCAGCAGCTTGGTTGGGGGCGCCTATGGCTACACCTTC	CASSLVGGAYGYTF
TRBV9	TRBD1	.	TRBJ1-2	TGTGCCAGCAGCCCGACAGGGTATGGCTACACCTTC	CASSPTGYGYTF
TRBV5-1	.	.	TRBJ1-2	TGCGCCAGCAGCTTGGCGTCCCCGGCGCCGGGGGGCTACACCTTC	CASSLASPAPGGYTF
TRBV25-1	TRBD2	once	TRBJ2-1	TGTGCCAGCAGTGTTAGGGTAGCGGGGGGTGAGCAGTTCTTC	CASSVRVAGGEQFF